Below are 5 T cell receptor beta chains sequenced from a single sample in a study of blood T cell repertoires in COVID-19. The protocol was immunoSEQ multiplex PCR, while the TCRdb copy is restricted to in-frame clones and leaves out a portion. The sample yields hundreds of thousands of clones, roughly 80% seen once. The sequencing input was PBMCs or T cells enriched from blood (not recorded which). The receptors stem from a man aged 35-49 years who had been exposed to COVID-19.

The chain is built from TRBV5-1 and TRBJ2-7, with TRBD1 identical over 7 bases. This CDR3 comprises 16 residues. The trim removed 2 bases at V and 2 bases at J, leaving 10 bases unmatched. The V gene's germline CDR1 is SGHRS and CDR2 YFSETQ. The CDR3 DNA sequence: TGCGCCAGCAGCTTCCTTCCGGGACAGAATACCTACGAGCAGTACTTC. It codes for CASSFLPGQNTYEQYF.

V and J are TRBV7-2 and TRBJ1-1; D gene uncertain. V was shortened by 2 bases and J by 2 bases, with 12 bases between the two germline ends. Germline CDR1 and CDR2: SGHTA and FQGNSA. This CDR3 region has 15 residues. The CDR3 loop is CASSLPVRQNTEAFF. The CDR3 region has the DNA TGTGCCAGCAGCTTACCAGTAAGACAAAACACTGAAGCTTTCTTT.

The CDR3 loop reads CASSRTSGSGDTQYF. CDR3 bases: TGTGCCAGCAGCCGGACTAGCGGGAGTGGGGATACGCAGTATTTT. The chain couples TRBV7-3 to TRBJ2-3; 13 bases match TRBD2. The germline gives CDR1 SGHTA, CDR2 FQGTGA. The CDR3 extends over 15 amino acids. V was clipped by 5 bases and J by 6 bases; unmatched bases: 5.

V is TRBV30 and J is TRBJ2-2; TRBD2 might be the D (6 bases). CDR1 GTSNPN and CDR2 SVGIG come from the germline V gene (reference sequence). This CDR3 has 15 residues. With 7 bases removed from V and 6 bases from J, the gap between germline ends came to 21 bases. CDR3 bases: TGTGCCTACAAATCCCCTGGGACTTTTGCCGGGGAGCTGTTTTTT. Translation: CAYKSPGTFAGELFF.

The gene calls are TRBV30 and TRBJ2-1; a weak D match, TRBD2 (6 bases). Germline V CDR1 and CDR2: GTSNPN, SVGIG (reference sequence). There are 14 residues in the CDR3. The CDR3 DNA reads TGTGCAGCCGAACCTGAGACTAGGGTCAATGAGCAGTTCTTC. Amino acids: CAAEPETRVNEQFF.